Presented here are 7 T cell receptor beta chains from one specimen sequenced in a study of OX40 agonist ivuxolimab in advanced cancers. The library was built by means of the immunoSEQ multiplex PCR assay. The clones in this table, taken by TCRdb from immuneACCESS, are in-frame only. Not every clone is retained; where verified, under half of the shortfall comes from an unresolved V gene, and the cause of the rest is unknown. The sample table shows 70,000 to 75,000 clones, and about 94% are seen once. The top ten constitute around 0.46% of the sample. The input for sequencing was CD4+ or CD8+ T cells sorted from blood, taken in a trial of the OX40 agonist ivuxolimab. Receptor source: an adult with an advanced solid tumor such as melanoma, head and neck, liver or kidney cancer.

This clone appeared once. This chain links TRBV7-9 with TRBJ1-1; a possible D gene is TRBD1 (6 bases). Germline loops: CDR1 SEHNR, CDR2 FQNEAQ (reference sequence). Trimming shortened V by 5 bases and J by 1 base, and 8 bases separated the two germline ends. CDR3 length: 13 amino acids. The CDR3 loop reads CASSPTGNTEAFF. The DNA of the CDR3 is TGTGCCAGCAGCCCGACAGGGAACACTGAAGCTTTCTTT. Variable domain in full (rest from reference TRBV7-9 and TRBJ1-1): DTGVSQNPRHKITKRGQNVTFRCDPISEHNRLYWYRQTLGQGPEFLTYFQNEAQLEKSRLLSDRFSAERPKGSFSTLEIQRTEQGDSAMYLCASSPTGNTEAFFGQGTRLTVV.

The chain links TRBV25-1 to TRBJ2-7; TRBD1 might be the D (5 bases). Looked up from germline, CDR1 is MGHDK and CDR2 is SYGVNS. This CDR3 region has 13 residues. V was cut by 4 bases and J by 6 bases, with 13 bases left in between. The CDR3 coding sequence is TGTGCCAGCAGTGCGGCAGGGTCGGGCGAGCAGTACTTC. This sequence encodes CASSAAGSGEQYF.

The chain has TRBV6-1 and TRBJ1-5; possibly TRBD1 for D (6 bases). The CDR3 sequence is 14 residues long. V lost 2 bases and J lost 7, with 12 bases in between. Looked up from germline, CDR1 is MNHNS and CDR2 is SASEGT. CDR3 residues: CASSEIRGLQPQHF. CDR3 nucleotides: TGTGCCAGCAGTGAAATTCGGGGGCTCCAGCCCCAGCATTTT.

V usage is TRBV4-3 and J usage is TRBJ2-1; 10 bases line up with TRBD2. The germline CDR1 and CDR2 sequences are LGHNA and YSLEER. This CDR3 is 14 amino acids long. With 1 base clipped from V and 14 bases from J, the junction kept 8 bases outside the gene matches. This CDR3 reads CASSQVEAGGPEFF. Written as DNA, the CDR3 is TGCGCCAGCAGCCAAGTGGAAGCGGGAGGGCCGGAGTTCTTC.

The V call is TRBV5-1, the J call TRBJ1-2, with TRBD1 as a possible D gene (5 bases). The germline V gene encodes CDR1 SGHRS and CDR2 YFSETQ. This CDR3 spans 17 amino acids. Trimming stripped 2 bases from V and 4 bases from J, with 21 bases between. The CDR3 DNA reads TGCGCCAGCAGCTTCAGTTCAGTAAGGGACGTCGGCTATGGCTACACCTTC. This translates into CASSFSSVRDVGYGYTF.

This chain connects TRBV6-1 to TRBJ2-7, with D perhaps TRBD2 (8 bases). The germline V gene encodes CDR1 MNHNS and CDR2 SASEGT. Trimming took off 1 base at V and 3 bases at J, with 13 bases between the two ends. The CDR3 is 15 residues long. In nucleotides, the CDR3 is TGTGCCAGCAGTGAAGTAGCGGGACAGAACTACGAGCAGTACTTC. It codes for CASSEVAGQNYEQYF.

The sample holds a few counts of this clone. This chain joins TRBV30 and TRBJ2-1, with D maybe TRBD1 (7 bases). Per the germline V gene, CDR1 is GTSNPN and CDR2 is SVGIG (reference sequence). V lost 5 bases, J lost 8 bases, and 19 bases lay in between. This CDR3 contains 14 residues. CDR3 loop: CAWSVGQGEDEQFF. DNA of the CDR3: TGTGCCTGGTCGGTGGGGCAGGGGGAGGATGAGCAGTTCTTC.